The text below deals with one T cell receptor beta chain. Antigen unknown. The CDR3 spans 14 residues. V was shortened by 4 bases and J by 5 bases, with 15 bases between the two germline ends. Germline CDR1 SGHNT, CDR2 YYREEE (reference sequence). TCRdb keeps only in-frame clones here, not all; method: immunoSEQ multiplex PCR. The repertoire holds around 99,000 clones, with 90% to 95% as singletons. The source of the sample is a study of T cell responses to AZD1222 COVID-19 vaccine. Study-wide results and limits: Scientists sampled the repertoires only once the peak T cell response had passed.

This chain connects TRBV5-4 to TRBJ1-2; a weak D match, TRBD1 (5 bases). Sequences were derived from peripheral blood, sampled on day 0 of AZD1222 vaccination. The TCR comes from an adult in good health. The CDR3 here is CASSSGAQVYGYTF. CDR3 DNA sequence: TGTGCCAGCAGCAGTGGGGCCCAGGTTTATGGCTACACCTTC. Full variable domain (missing parts from reference TRBV5-4 and TRBJ1-2): ETGVTQSPTHLIKTRGQQVTLRCSSQSGHNTVSWYQQALGQGPQFIFQYYREEENGRGNFPPRFSGLQFPNYSSELNVNALELDDSALYLCASSSGAQVYGYTFGSGTRLTVV.